The table lists the clone carrying this T cell receptor (beta chain) with a count of one. Its target is not known. The data are from a study of T cells in localized non-small cell lung cancer. Repertoires were generated with immunoSEQ multiplex PCR, while TCRdb's copy carries only in-frame clones and drops some. Of around 16,000 clones in the sample, roughly 84% are singletons; the top ten hold around 23%. Trimming took off 2 bases at V and 1 base at J, with 3 bases between the two ends. The CDR3 spans 13 residues. Germline lookup yields CDR1 SGDLS and CDR2 YYNGEE. General study results and limits: Among the top 100 tumor clones, a median about 60 appeared in adjacent lung. Patients showing higher blood T cell density tended to see longer overall survival. Highest T cell clonality was seen in uninvolved adjacent lung, surpassing that measured in tumor.

The clonotype was recovered from a male donor aged 60 or over with stage I lung adenocarcinoma. The J gene is TRBJ2-2, the V gene TRBV9; D uncertain. Source: peripheral blood, taken before any cancer treatment. The CDR3: CASSVENTGELFF. The CDR3 nucleotides are TGTGCCAGCAGCGTCGAGAACACCGGGGAGCTGTTTTTT. The whole variable domain, remainder taken from reference TRBV9 and TRBJ2-2, is DSGVTQTPKHLITATGQRVTLRCSPRSGDLSVYWYQQSLDQGLQFLIQYYNGEERAKGNILERFSAQQFPDLHSELNLSSLELGDSALYFCASSVENTGELFFGEGSRLTVL.